This T cell receptor (beta chain) was obtained from a study of Tregs in tolerant kidney transplant recipients. Notes on the study in general: No direct test of biological reproducibility was done here.

Unstimulated regulatory T cells (CD4+CD25+CD127-), CD4+CD25- non-regulatory cells, CD4 and CD8 cells were FACS-sorted from thawed PBMCs. Germline-derived CDR1 and CDR2 are LNHDA and SQIVND (reference sequence). The V gene end was trimmed by 3 bases and the J gene end by 6 bases; junction bases not matched to a gene: 2. The CDR3 runs to 14 residues. Measured with immunoSEQ multiplex PCR; TCRdb has only the in-frame clones, and not every one. The sample yields around 120,000 clones, roughly nine tenths seen once. Comments on this clone: Antigen unknown.

Sequencing was done on a sample of CD4+ T cells from blood. The TCR sequence derives from a human donor in good health. The rearrangement joins TRBV19 to TRBJ2-3; 11 nucleotides match TRBD2. The DNA of the CDR3 is TGTGCCAGTAGTATGACTAGCGGGGCGGATACGCAGTATTTT. This translates into CASSMTSGADTQYF.